Listed below are T cell receptor beta chains from one sample, sequenced in a study of blood T cell repertoires in COVID-19. Assay used: immunoSEQ multiplex PCR; TCRdb lists only in-frame clones, some missing. Of fewer than 400,000 clones listed, roughly 85% are singletons. Sequenced input: PBMCs or T cells enriched from blood (not recorded which). These receptor sequences come from a man in his thirties or forties who had recovered from COVID-19. CDR3s include the opening cysteine and the closing phenylalanine or tryptophan. D genes are given only for firm matches. For some rows the clone size is stated as once, few or many, or as a class when expanded; others skip it.

j_call | v_call | clone_size | d_call | cdr3_nt | cdr3_aa
TRBJ2-5 | TRBV12-5 | NA | NA | TGTGCTAGTGGCCCTAGAGACGAGAGAAGACAAGAGACCCAGTACTTC | CASGPRDERRQETQYF
TRBJ1-2 | TRBV11-2 | NA | NA | TGTGCCAGCAGCCCCCGCCGGGGTTTTGAGACTAACTATGGCTACACCTTC | CASSPRRGFETNYGYTF
TRBJ1-5 | TRBV27 | NA | TRBD1 | TGTGCCAGCAGTAAGCTTCACGGGACAGGGGATCGTAGGCCCCAGCATTTT | CASSKLHGTGDRRPQHF
TRBJ2-1 | TRBV19 | once | TRBD2 | TGTGCCAGTAGTGTCCAACTAGCGGGGGGGTACAATGAGCAGTTCTTC | CASSVQLAGGYNEQFF
TRBJ2-5 | TRBV27 | NA | TRBD2 | TGTGCCAGCAGCCCCGGACTAGCCGGTTTAAAAGAGACCCAGTACTTC | CASSPGLAGLKETQYF
TRBJ1-5 | TRBV14 | NA | NA | TGTGCCAGCAGGACACAGGGAGAAAGGGGCTCCTGCGAAAAAAGGCAGCCCCAGCATTTT | CASRTQGERGSCEKRQPQHF
TRBJ1-1 | TRBV7-9 | NA | NA | TGTGCCAGCAGCCTATTTGGGGGAGGATTGGGAACTGAAGCTTTCTTT | CASSLFGGGLGTEAFF
TRBJ2-3 | TRBV19 | NA | TRBD1 | TGTGCCAGTAGTCGGGGACAGGGCCGAGGTGAAAATACGCAGTATTTT | CASSRGQGRGENTQYF
TRBJ1-5 | TRBV9 | NA | NA | TGTGCCAGCAGCGTAGGACAGTCATTTAATCAGCCCCAGCATTTT | CASSVGQSFNQPQHF
TRBJ2-2 | TRBV9 | NA | NA | TGTGCCAGCAGCGCACAGGGAGTTGCCGGGGAGCTGTTTTTT | CASSAQGVAGELFF
TRBJ1-1 | TRBV2 | NA | TRBD1 | TGTGCCAGCAGTGTGGTAGGAGGGGGCGGGGTAATGAACACTGAAGCTTTCTTT | CASSVVGGGGVMNTEAFF
TRBJ1-5 | TRBV5-8 | NA | NA | TGTGCCAGCAGCTTGTACAATCAGCCCCAGCATTTT | CASSLYNQPQHF
TRBJ1-5 | TRBV4-1 | NA | NA | TGCGCCAACAGCCAACCTACAGGGAACGGGAAGCCCCAGCATTTT | CANSQPTGNGKPQHF
TRBJ1-3 | TRBV21-1 | once | NA | TGTGCCAGCAGCAAGGCGGCCATCAATTCATCGTCGGGAAACACCATATATTTT | CASSKAAINSSSGNTIYF
TRBJ1-3 | TRBV6-1 | NA | NA | TGTGCCAGCAGTGAAGGGTTACAAACTGGAAACACCATATATTTT | CASSEGLQTGNTIYF
TRBJ2-3 | TRBV5-8 | NA | NA | TGTGCCAGCAGCTTAGGTCTAGCCGCAGATACGCAGTATTTT | CASSLGLAADTQYF
TRBJ2-2 | TRBV11-2 | NA | NA | TGTGCCAGCAGCTTGGTGGGCGGGTTCACCGGGGAGCTGTTTTTT | CASSLVGGFTGELFF
TRBJ1-1 | TRBV5-6 | NA | TRBD1 | TGTGCCAGCAGCTTGGGTATTTGGACAGGGAACACTGAAGCTTTCTTT | CASSLGIWTGNTEAFF
TRBJ1-2 | TRBV5-6 | NA | TRBD1 | TGTGCCAGCAGCTGGAGGACAGGGAACTATGGCTACACCTTC | CASSWRTGNYGYTF
TRBJ1-5 | TRBV6-1 | NA | TRBD1 | TGTGCCAGCAGTGAAGTCCCGGGACAGGGGTCGGGGTGGAATCAGCCCCAGCATTTT | CASSEVPGQGSGWNQPQHF
TRBJ2-2 | TRBV11-3 | NA | TRBD2 | TGTGCCAGCAGCCTCCCTAGCGGGGCCGGCACCGGGGAGCTGTTTTTT | CASSLPSGAGTGELFF
TRBJ2-7 | TRBV6-2/TRBV6-3 | NA | NA | TGTGCCAGCAGTTACGGTCAGGGGACCAGGGCCTACGAGCAGTACTTC | CASSYGQGTRAYEQYF
TRBJ1-1 | TRBV28 | NA | NA | TGTGCCAGCAGTTCAGGACAACGAAACACTGAAGCTTTCTTT | CASSSGQRNTEAFF